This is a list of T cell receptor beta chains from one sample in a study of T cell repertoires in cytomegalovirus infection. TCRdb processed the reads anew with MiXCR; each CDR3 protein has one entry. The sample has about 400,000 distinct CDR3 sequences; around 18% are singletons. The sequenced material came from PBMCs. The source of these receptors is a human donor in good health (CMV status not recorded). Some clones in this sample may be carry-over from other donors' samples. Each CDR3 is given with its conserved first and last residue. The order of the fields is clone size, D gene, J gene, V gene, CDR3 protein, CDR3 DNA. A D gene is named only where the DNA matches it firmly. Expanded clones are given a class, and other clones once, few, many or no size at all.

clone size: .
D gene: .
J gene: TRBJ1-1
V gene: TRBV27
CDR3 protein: CASSFLSGNTEAFF
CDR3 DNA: TGTGCCAGCAGTTTTCTATCGGGGAATACTGAAGCTTTCTTT

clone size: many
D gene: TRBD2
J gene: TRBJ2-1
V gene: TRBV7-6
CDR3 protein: CASSQRELSNEQFF
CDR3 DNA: TGTGCCAGCAGCCAGCGGGAGTTGTCAAATGAGCAGTTCTTC

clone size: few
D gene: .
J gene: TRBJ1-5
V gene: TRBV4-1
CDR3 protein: CASSQGRTGQNYQPQHF
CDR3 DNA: TGCGCCAGCAGCCAAGGAAGAACCGGGCAGAATTATCAGCCCCAGCATTTT

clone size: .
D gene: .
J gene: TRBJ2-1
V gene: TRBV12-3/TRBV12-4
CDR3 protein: CASSSSSKVQFF
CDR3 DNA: TGTGCCAGCAGTTCATCTAGTAAGGTGCAGTTCTTC

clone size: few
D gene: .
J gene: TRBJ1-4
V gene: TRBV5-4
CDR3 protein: CASSLAGTNEKLFF
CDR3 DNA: TGTGCCAGCAGCCTCGCCGGGACTAATGAAAAACTGTTTTTT

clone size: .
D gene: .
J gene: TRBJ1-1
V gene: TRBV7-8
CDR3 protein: CASSSFYKGTEAFF
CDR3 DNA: TGTGCCAGCAGCTCCTTCTATAAGGGCACTGAAGCTTTCTTT

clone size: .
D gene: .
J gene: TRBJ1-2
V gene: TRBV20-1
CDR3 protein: CSASKETDNYGYTF
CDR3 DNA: TGCAGTGCTAGCAAGGAGACAGACAACTATGGCTACACCTTC

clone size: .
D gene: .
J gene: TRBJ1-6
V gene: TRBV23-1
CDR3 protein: CASSQSDPYNSPLHF
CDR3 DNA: TGCGCCAGCAGTCAATCTGACCCTTATAATTCACCCCTCCACTTT

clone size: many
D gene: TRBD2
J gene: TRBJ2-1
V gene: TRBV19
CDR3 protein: CASSSNRGVVNEQFF
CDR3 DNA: TGTGCCAGTAGTTCAAACCGGGGGGTAGTCAATGAGCAGTTCTTC

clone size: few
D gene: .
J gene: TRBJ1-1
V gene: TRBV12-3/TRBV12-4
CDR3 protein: CASSNQGTSEAFF
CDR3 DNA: TGTGCCAGCAGCAACCAGGGGACCTCTGAAGCTTTCTTT

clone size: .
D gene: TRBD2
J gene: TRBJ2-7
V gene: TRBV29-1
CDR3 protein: CSVVLAGGSEQYF
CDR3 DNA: TGCAGCGTTGTACTAGCGGGAGGGAGCGAGCAGTACTTC

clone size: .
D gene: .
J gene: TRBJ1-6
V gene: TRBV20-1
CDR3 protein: CSAAALGNSPLHF
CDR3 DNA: TGCAGTGCTGCCGCATTGGGAAATTCACCCCTCCACTTT

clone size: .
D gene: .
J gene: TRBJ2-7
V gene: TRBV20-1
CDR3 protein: CSASGLRASYEQYF
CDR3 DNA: TGCAGTGCTAGTGGGCTCCGAGCCTCCTACGAGCAGTACTTC

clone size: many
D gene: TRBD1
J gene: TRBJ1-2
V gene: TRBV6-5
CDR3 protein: CASSYLRDRDRGVGYTF
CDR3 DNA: TGTGCCAGCAGTTACCTCCGGGACAGGGACAGAGGGGTTGGCTACACCTTC

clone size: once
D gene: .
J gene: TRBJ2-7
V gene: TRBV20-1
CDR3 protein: CSARGHRDYEQYF
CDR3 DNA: TGCAGTGCTAGAGGGCACAGGGACTACGAGCAGTACTTC

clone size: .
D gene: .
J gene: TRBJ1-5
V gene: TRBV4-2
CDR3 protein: CASSQSSPVQPQHF
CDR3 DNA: TGTGCCAGCAGCCAAAGTAGTCCGGTTCAGCCCCAGCATTTT

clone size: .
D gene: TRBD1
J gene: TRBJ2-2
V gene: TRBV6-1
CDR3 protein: CASSFQGVGTGELFF
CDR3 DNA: TGTGCCAGCAGTTTCCAGGGGGTGGGCACCGGGGAGCTGTTTTTT

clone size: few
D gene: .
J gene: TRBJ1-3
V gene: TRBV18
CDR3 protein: CASSPPGQATGNTIYF
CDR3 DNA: TGTGCCAGCTCACCACCGGGTCAGGCTACTGGAAACACCATATATTTT

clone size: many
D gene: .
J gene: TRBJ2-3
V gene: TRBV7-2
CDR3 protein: CASSSTPLATQYF
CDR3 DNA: TGTGCCAGCAGCTCGACTCCGCTGGCTACGCAGTATTTT

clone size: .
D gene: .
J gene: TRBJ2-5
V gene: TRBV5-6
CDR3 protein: CASSMYIQETQYF
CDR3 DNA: TGTGCCAGCAGTATGTACATCCAAGAGACCCAGTACTTC

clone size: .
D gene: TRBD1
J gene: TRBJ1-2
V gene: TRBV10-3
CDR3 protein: CAISESWPQGAYGYTF
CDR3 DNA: TGTGCCATCAGTGAGTCGTGGCCCCAGGGGGCCTATGGCTACACCTTC

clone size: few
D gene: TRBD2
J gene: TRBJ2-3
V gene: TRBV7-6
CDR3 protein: CASRSQMGGGTDTQYF
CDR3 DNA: TGTGCCAGCAGATCCCAAATGGGGGGGGGCACAGATACGCAGTATTTT

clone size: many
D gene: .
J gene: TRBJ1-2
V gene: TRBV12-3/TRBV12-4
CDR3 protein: CASSFSGIYGYTF
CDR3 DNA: TGTGCCAGCAGTTTCTCCGGCATTTATGGCTACACCTTC

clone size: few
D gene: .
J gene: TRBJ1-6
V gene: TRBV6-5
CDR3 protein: CASSPLGIGSPLHF
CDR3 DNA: TGTGCCAGCAGCCCGTTGGGGATAGGCTCACCCCTCCACTTT

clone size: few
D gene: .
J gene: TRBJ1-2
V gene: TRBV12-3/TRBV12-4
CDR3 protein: CASSLLGRNYGYTF
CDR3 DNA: TGTGCCAGCAGTTTACTAGGACGGAACTATGGCTACACCTTC

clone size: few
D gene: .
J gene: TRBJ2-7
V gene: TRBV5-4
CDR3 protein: CASSVDRTYEQYF
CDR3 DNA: TGTGCCAGCAGCGTCGACAGAACCTACGAGCAGTACTTC

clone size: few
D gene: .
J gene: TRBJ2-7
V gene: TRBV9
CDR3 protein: CASIMGTYPYEQYF
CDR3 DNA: TGTGCCAGCATCATGGGGACTTACCCCTACGAGCAGTACTTC

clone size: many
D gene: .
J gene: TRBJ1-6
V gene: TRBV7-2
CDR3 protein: CASSPRPGRGNSPLHF
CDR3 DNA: TGTGCCAGCAGCCCGCGACCTGGGCGGGGAAATTCACCCCTCCACTTT

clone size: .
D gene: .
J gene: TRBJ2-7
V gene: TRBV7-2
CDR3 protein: CASSLAPVTYEQYF
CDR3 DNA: TGTGCCAGCAGCTTAGCTCCGGTTACCTACGAGCAGTACTTC

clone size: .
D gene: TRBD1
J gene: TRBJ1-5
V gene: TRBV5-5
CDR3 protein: CASSPGQDSNQPQHF
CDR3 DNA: TGTGCCAGCAGCCCCGGACAGGATAGCAATCAGCCCCAGCATTTT

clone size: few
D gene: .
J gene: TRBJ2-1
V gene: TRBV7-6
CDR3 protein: CASSPRRGIYNEQFF
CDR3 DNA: TGTGCCAGCAGCCCTCGTCGAGGGATCTACAATGAGCAGTTCTTC

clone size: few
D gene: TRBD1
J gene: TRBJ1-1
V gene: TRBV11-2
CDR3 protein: CASSWDRVTEAFF
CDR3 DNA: TGTGCCAGCAGCTGGGACAGGGTCACTGAAGCTTTCTTT

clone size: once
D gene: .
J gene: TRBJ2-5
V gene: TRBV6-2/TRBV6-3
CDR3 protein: CASRRWSGPSQETQYF
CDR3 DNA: TGTGCCAGCAGACGCTGGTCAGGACCCAGCCAAGAGACCCAGTACTTC

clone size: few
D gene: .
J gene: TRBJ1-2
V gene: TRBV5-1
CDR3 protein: CASSRTVSNYGYTF
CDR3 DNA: TGCGCCAGCAGCAGGACGGTTTCTAACTATGGCTACACCTTC